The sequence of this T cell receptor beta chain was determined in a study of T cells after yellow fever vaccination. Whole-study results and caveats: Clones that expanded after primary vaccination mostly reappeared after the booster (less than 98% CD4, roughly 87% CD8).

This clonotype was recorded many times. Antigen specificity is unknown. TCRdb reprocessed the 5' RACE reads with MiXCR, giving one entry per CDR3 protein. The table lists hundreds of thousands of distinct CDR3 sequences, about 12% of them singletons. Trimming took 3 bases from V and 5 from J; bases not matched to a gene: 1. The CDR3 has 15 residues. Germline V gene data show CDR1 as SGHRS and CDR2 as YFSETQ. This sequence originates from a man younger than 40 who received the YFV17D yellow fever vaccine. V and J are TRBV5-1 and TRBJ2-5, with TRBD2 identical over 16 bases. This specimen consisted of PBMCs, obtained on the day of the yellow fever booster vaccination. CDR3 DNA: TGCGCCAGCAGCTCGGGACTAGCGGGAGGGGAGACCCAGTACTTC. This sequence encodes CASSSGLAGGETQYF.